The 23 T cell receptor beta chains presented below share a single source sample, sequenced in a study of blood T cell repertoires in COVID-19. This table comes from immunoSEQ multiplex PCR, and its TCRdb copy is limited to in-frame clones, with some not included. This table has fewer than 250,000 clones, approximately 84% appearing once. Input material: PBMCs or T cells enriched from blood (not recorded which). These TCRs come from a woman aged 25 to 45 who had recovered from COVID-19.

V gene TRBV30 combines with J gene TRBJ2-5, with TRBD2 matching 7 bases. In germline, CDR1 is GTSNPN, CDR2 SVGIG (reference sequence). The junction had 15 bases not matched to a gene; V was cut back by 3 bases and J by 5 bases. CDR3 length: 16 residues. CDR3 loop: CAWSVGGGSPWETQYF. CDR3 nucleotide sequence: TGTGCCTGGAGCGTAGGCGGGGGTTCCCCTTGGGAGACCCAGTACTTC.

V is TRBV21-1 and J is TRBJ1-6. TRBV21-1 has pseudogene status. The CDR3 sequence is 10 residues long. The CDR3 DNA reads TGTGCCATCGCCGGGGCACCCCTCCACTTT. Translation gives CAIAGAPLHF.

The chain recombines TRBV11-2 with TRBJ2-1; 8 positions agree with TRBD1. V dropped 2 bases and J dropped 0; count of bases not matched to a gene: 9. CDR1 SGHAT and CDR2 FQNNGV come from the germline V gene. There are 18 residues in the CDR3. In DNA, the CDR3 is TGTGCCAGCAGCTTAAGGATGGGAGGACAGGGCTCCTACAATGAGCAGTTCTTC. Protein sequence: CASSLRMGGQGSYNEQFF.

V is TRBV6-5 and J is TRBJ1-3; D gene ambiguous. The CDR3 is 16 residues long. Germline V gene sequence: CDR1 MNHEY, CDR2 SVGAGI. Trimming left V 2 bases short and J 0 bases short, with 11 bases between. CDR3 residues: CASSYNSPISGNTIYF. The CDR3, as DNA: TGTGCCAGCAGTTACAACAGTCCGATCTCTGGAAACACCATATATTTT.

This chain connects TRBV27 to TRBJ2-7; possible D gene TRBD2, 6 bases. This CDR3 has 17 residues. Trimming pared 1 base from V and 0 bases from J, leaving 16 bases between. Germline V lookup: CDR1 MNHEY, CDR2 SMNVEV (reference sequence). The CDR3 DNA is TGTGCCAGCAGTTTATTCCCCCGGCTAGCGCCCTCCTACGAGCAGTACTTC. Its protein product is CASSLFPRLAPSYEQYF.

The chain uses TRBV21-1 and TRBJ2-3; TRBD2, as called in the table, went unchecked against the DNA. TRBV21-1 is termed a pseudogene. The CDR3 is 17 amino acids. The CDR3 region has the DNA TGTGCCAGCAGCAAAGAGGCGGCTAGCGGGGACACAGATACGCAGTATTTT. This translates into CASSKEAASGDTDTQYF.

Only a few counts were recorded for this clone. This chain connects TRBV19 to TRBJ1-2; the D is unclear. The V gene lost 3 bases and the J gene lost 4 bases, with 12 bases spanning the gap. The CDR3 is 14 residues long. CDR1 and CDR2 (germline): LNHDA, SQIVND (reference sequence). This CDR3 reads CASSIRSVGYGYTF. CDR3 sequence (DNA): TGTGCCAGTAGTATCCGGTCCGTTGGCTATGGCTACACCTTC.

The chain links TRBV11-2 to TRBJ2-7; the D gene is possibly TRBD1 (6 bases). With 4 bases removed from V and 6 bases from J, the gap between germline ends came to 19 bases. The CDR3 has 15 amino acids. The germline CDR1 and CDR2 sequences are SGHAT and FQNNGV. The CDR3 is CASSSGGGPAGEQYF. For the CDR3, the DNA is TGTGCCAGCAGCTCGGGTGGGGGCCCCGCGGGCGAGCAGTACTTC.

J is TRBJ1-1 and V is TRBV7-6, with 10 bases that match TRBD1. Germline CDR1 reads SGHVS; CDR2 reads FNYEAQ. The CDR3 is 16 residues long. V shed 1 base, J shed 4 bases, and the junction held 6 bases outside the gene matches. The CDR3 spells CASSLGPGQGSTEAFF. CDR3 sequence (DNA): TGTGCCAGCAGCTTAGGACCGGGACAGGGGTCCACTGAAGCTTTCTTT. Full variable domain (rest looked up from reference TRBV7-6 and TRBJ1-1): GAGVSQSPRYKVTKRGQDVALRCDPISGHVSLYWYRQALGQGPEFLTYFNYEAQQDKSGLPNDRFSAERPEGSISTLTIQRTEQRDSAMYRCASSLGPGQGSTEAFFGQGTRLTVV.

The chain is built from TRBV6-1 and TRBJ2-7; possibly TRBD1 for D (5 bases). Trimming removed 2 bases at V and 1 base at J, with 15 bases between. The CDR3 consists of 16 residues. From germline, CDR1 is MNHNS and CDR2 SASEGT. Here the CDR3 reads CASSERTYARSYEQYV. DNA of the CDR3: TGTGCCAGCAGTGAAAGGACATATGCCCGATCCTACGAGCAGTACGTC.

V usage is TRBV28 and J usage is TRBJ1-2, with TRBD1 as a possible D gene (6 bases). The V end was cut by 4 bases, the J end by 3 bases, with 21 bases between. Germline CDR1 is MDHEN and CDR2 is SYDVKM. The CDR3 totals 17 residues. The CDR3 loop reads CASSSRGAEVSHYGYTF. CDR3 in DNA: TGTGCCAGCAGTTCACGGGGGGCAGAAGTCTCGCACTATGGCTACACCTTC.

V and J are TRBV10-3 and TRBJ1-1; maybe TRBD1 (5 bases). The germline CDR1 and CDR2 sequences are ENHRY and SYGVKD. The CDR3 sequence is 14 residues long. The ends were cut back, 4 bases at V and 4 bases at J, with 13 bases in the middle. The CDR3 loop reads CAISGGTRTTEAFF. The CDR3 DNA sequence: TGTGCCATCAGTGGCGGGACGAGGACCACTGAAGCTTTCTTT.

The chain recombines TRBV5-4 with TRBJ2-1; 7 nucleotides match TRBD2. V shed 1 base and J 1 base; nucleotides not matched to a gene: 2. Per germline, CDR1 SGHNT and CDR2 YYREEE (reference sequence). The CDR3 length is 15 residues. CDR3 coding DNA: TGTGCCAGCAGCTTGTCTAGCGGTTCCTACAATGAGCAGTTCTTC. Its protein product is CASSLSSGSYNEQFF.

This sequence joins TRBV30 and TRBJ1-4, with 7 bases identical to TRBD1. Germline-derived CDR1 and CDR2 are GTSNPN and SVGIG (reference sequence). The trim removed 0 bases at V and 7 bases at J, leaving 5 bases unmatched. CDR3 length: 14 residues. CDR3 coding DNA: TGTGCCTGGAGTGTCAGGGGGGCAAGTGAAAAACTGTTTTTT. Its translation is CAWSVRGASEKLFF.

The chain carries TRBV28 and TRBJ1-1; possibly TRBD1 for D (5 bases). Trimming took 3 bases from V and 4 from J, leaving 12 bases between them. The CDR3 runs 14 residues. From germline, CDR1 is MDHEN and CDR2 SYDVKM. CDR3 nucleotide sequence: TGTGCCAGCAGTTTGCACGGCGGGGGCACTGAAGCTTTCTTT. Its protein is CASSLHGGGTEAFF.

The chain employs TRBV27 and TRBJ1-2; D gene uncertain. This CDR3 is 13 amino acids long. V was pared by 2 bases and J by 2 bases, with 6 bases between. Germline assignment: CDR1 MNHEY and CDR2 SMNVEV (reference sequence). The CDR3 coding sequence is TGTGCCAGCAGTTTAGCGGGAAACTATGGCTACACCTTC. This codes for CASSLAGNYGYTF.

This clone was observed a single time. This chain connects TRBV28 to TRBJ2-1; TRBD2 aligns across 8 bases. V dropped 3 bases and J dropped 9; count of bases not matched to a gene: 13. Germline V gene data show CDR1 as MDHEN and CDR2 as SYDVKM. CDR3 length: 16 amino acids. The CDR3 DNA reads as TGTGCCAGCAGTTTGGCCTACAGCGGGGGTCGGGTTGAGCAGTTCTTC. Its translation is CASSLAYSGGRVEQFF.

The chain joins TRBV5-4 to TRBJ2-1; the D is unclear. The CDR3 runs 15 residues. Germline loops: CDR1 SGHNT, CDR2 YYREEE (reference sequence). Trimming took 3 bases from V and 5 from J, leaving 15 bases between them. In DNA form, the CDR3 reads TGTGCCAGCAGCTCTCAGCTCAGGAAGAACAATGAGCAGTTCTTC. This sequence encodes CASSSQLRKNNEQFF.

This clone was found a few times. The chain links TRBV5-8 to TRBJ2-5, with a weak D call TRBD2 (5 bases). Germline V gene lookup returns CDR1 SGHTS and CDR2 YDEGEE. V shed 0 bases and J shed 2 bases, with 5 bases lying between them. CDR3 length: 13 residues. The CDR3 protein is CASSLGGQETQYF. In nucleotides, the CDR3 is TGTGCCAGCAGCTTGGGAGGGCAAGAGACCCAGTACTTC.

This clone was counted between two and nine times. The chain links TRBV7-9 to TRBJ1-3; TRBD1 is a possible D gene (5 bases). This CDR3 region has 13 residues. Germline V gene lookup returns CDR1 SEHNR and CDR2 FQNEAQ (reference sequence). Trimming stripped 0 bases from V and 7 bases from J, with 7 bases between. CDR3: CASSLAGGNTIYF. Written as DNA, the CDR3 is TGTGCCAGCAGCTTAGCTGGGGGGAACACCATATATTTT.

The gene calls are TRBV30 and TRBJ2-3; D perhaps matches TRBD1 (6 bases). Trimming took off 3 bases at V and 0 bases at J, with 10 bases between the two ends. Germline CDR1 reads GTSNPN; CDR2 reads SVGIG (reference sequence). The CDR3 covers 14 residues. The CDR3 region is CAWRGGQSTDTQYF. In DNA, the CDR3 is TGTGCCTGGAGGGGCGGACAGAGCACAGATACGCAGTATTTT. The whole variable domain, filled in from reference TRBV30 and TRBJ2-3, reads SQTIHQWPATLVQPVGSPLSLECTVEGTSNPNLYWYRQAAGRGLQLLFYSVGIGQISSEVPQNLSASRPQDRQFILSSKKLLLSDSGFYLCAWRGGQSTDTQYFGPGTRLTVL.

V gene TRBV6-5 combines with J gene TRBJ1-1; 9 bases line up with TRBD1. Per germline, CDR1 MNHEY and CDR2 SVGAGI. CDR3 length: 16 residues. After removal of 4 bases from V and 2 bases from J, the junction contained 8 bases not matched to a gene. The CDR3 sequence: CASSSRTGVGNTEAFF. The DNA of the CDR3 is TGTGCCAGCAGTTCCCGGACAGGGGTTGGAAACACTGAAGCTTTCTTT.

The chain joins TRBV27 to TRBJ1-5, with 8 bases matching TRBD1. The CDR3 consists of 14 residues. Germline CDR1 and CDR2: MNHEY and SMNVEV (reference sequence). J lost 6 bases, V lost 6 bases, and 7 bases had no gene match. The CDR3 sequence: CASRPTGASQPQHF. CDR3 in DNA: TGTGCCAGCAGACCGACAGGGGCGAGTCAGCCCCAGCATTTT.